This TCR beta chain originates from a study of OX40 agonist ivuxolimab in advanced cancers. The wider study: Averaging 60 years in age, with a range of roughly 20 to 90, the cohort was around 85% male. Findings of the study overall: Near-lowest levels of clonal expansion characterized partial responders at 0.1-3.0 mg/kg.

Method: immunoSEQ multiplex PCR; TCRdb's copy keeps in-frame clones and lacks some. The sample yields about 25,000 clones, 65% to 85% seen once. Germline assignment: CDR1 SGHTA and CDR2 FQGNSA. The CDR3 has 17 amino acids. The V end lost 2 bases, the J end lost 7 bases, and 21 bases lay between the germline ends. Blood specimens came from baseline, cycle 4 day 1, and cycle 7 day 1. For this clone: Its antigen is not known.

This clonotype originated in an adult with an advanced solid tumor such as melanoma, head and neck, liver or kidney cancer. The sample in question was CD4+ or CD8+ T cells sorted from blood, obtained in a trial of the OX40 agonist ivuxolimab. The V call is TRBV7-2, the J call TRBJ1-5; perhaps TRBD1 as D (5 bases). CDR3 residues: CASSLKGLLGGGQPQHF. In nucleotides, the CDR3 is TGTGCCAGCAGCTTAAAGGGACTCCTGGGTGGGGGACAGCCCCAGCATTTT.